This is a list of T cell receptor beta chains from one sample in a study of cytomegalovirus exposure and HLA in healthy donors. Measured with immunoSEQ multiplex PCR; TCRdb has only the in-frame clones, and not every one. Among about 300,000 clones, 86% were seen once, and the ten largest hold 3% to 4%. Sequenced material: PBMCs. These receptors all stem from a man in his forties in good health and CMV-seropositive. CDR3s include the opening cysteine and the closing phenylalanine or tryptophan.

CDR3	V	J
CASSMDRASHEQYF	TRBV10-1	TRBJ2-7
CASSLASGGTEAFF	TRBV5-1	TRBJ1-1
CAWGEAFYEQYF	TRBV30	NA
CASSGTSGSYEQFF	TRBV5-4	TRBJ2-1
CASSLVRDNEQFF	TRBV5-5	TRBJ2-1
CASSLGLAGVTQETQYF	TRBV28	TRBJ2-5
CASSSPPGQATTEAFF	TRBV27	TRBJ1-1
CASSMGLAGSSETQYF	TRBV19	TRBJ2-5
CASSYDRRSDYGYTF	TRBV6-5	TRBJ1-2
CASSTWTSGASGHEQFF	TRBV7-8	TRBJ2-1
CASSLTGRGTGELFF	TRBV7-6	TRBJ2-2
CASAGVLDEKLFF	TRBV28	TRBJ1-4
CASSWANEQYF	TRBV28	TRBJ2-7
CASSLRTSGSYEQYF	TRBV19	TRBJ2-7
CASSTSGSTVGGTEAFF	TRBV7-9	TRBJ1-1
CASSVDRGGGKLFF	TRBV10-1	TRBJ1-4
CASSFGQGAGFEQYF	TRBV6-5	TRBJ2-7
CASRWTGSGNTIYF	TRBV28	TRBJ1-3
CASSVRVDTEAFF	TRBV2	TRBJ1-1
CASSDRDRGSNEKLFF	TRBV6-1	TRBJ1-4
CASSRQGAYEQYF	TRBV10-2	NA
CASIPRQGALLNYGYTF	TRBV2	TRBJ1-2
CASSLVTEETQYF	TRBV5-1	TRBJ2-5
CASSFMRTGNTEAFF	TRBV5-8	TRBJ1-1
CASSPPSGSYEQYF	TRBV18	TRBJ2-7
CASSLTTGGHDEKLFF	TRBV5-1	TRBJ1-4
CASSPTGGGYNEQFF	TRBV19	TRBJ2-1
CASSYTSDTQYF	TRBV7-3	TRBJ2-3
CASSEAPTGHGELFF	TRBV6-1	TRBJ2-2
CASSLSARGSSTDTQYF	TRBV27	TRBJ2-3
CASSFLWSGPNEQFF	TRBV28	TRBJ2-1
CASSPGQAGAPLF	TRBV19	TRBJ2-7
CASSQGSTGGDGYTF	TRBV28	TRBJ1-2
CASSLRKASGYNEQFF	TRBV7-2	TRBJ2-1
CASTRQANTEAFF	TRBV6-5	TRBJ1-1
CASSLEGLYEQYF	TRBV7-2	TRBJ2-7
CASSLGATNYGYTF	TRBV11-2	TRBJ1-2
CASRLAGANVLTF	TRBV6-1	TRBJ2-6
CSVEAEGAVGYTF	TRBV29-1	TRBJ1-2
CASSLIPPRVSSYEQYF	TRBV27	TRBJ2-7
CASSSGVAWAEAFF	TRBV5-8	TRBJ1-1
CASSFRTTTNEKLFF	TRBV5-5	TRBJ1-4
CASSYDSPGTEAFF	TRBV28	TRBJ1-1
CASSQSRVGSGNTIYF	TRBV4-3	TRBJ1-3